Sequencing of this T cell receptor beta chain was carried out in a study of blood T cell repertoires in COVID-19. Looking at the study overall: Donors in the United States, Italy and Spain gave samples during acute or convalescent COVID-19. T cells, B-cell-depleted T cells, or PBMCs supplied cDNA or gDNA.

CDR3 size: 19 residues. Germline CDR1 and CDR2: SEHNR and FQNEAQ (reference sequence). J lost 5 bases, V lost 7 bases, and 20 bases had no gene match. The count of this clone is one. In the study's own analysis: Scientists estimated how many nucleated cells there were by amplifying reference gene primers. Profiled with immunoSEQ multiplex PCR; TCRdb holds only in-frame clones, not every one. V, J and clone size were drawn from that table, and D and trimming were deduced from the DNA. Counted here are under 50,000 clones, around four fifths occurring once; the ten biggest clones make up less than 9.5%.

This TCR was sampled from a man in his forties with acute or convalescent COVID-19. The chain combines TRBV7-9 with TRBJ2-1; 10 bases align to TRBD1. Sequenced: peripheral blood. In DNA, the CDR3 is TGTGCCAGCAAACCGTGGGACAGGGGATTTGGGACCAGCAACAATGAGCAGTTCTTC. This codes for CASKPWDRGFGTSNNEQFF.